Listed below are T cell receptor beta chains from one sample, sequenced in a study of Graves' ophthalmopathy and Graves' hyperthyroidism. One entry per CDR3 protein results from TCRdb running MiXCR on the multiplex PCR reads. Of some 410,000 distinct CDR3 sequences in the sample, more than 20% were seen once. Source material: peripheral blood. Receptor source: a woman between 18 and 30 years old with stable Graves' hyperthyroidism. CDR3s include the opening cysteine and the closing phenylalanine or tryptophan. A D gene is named only where the DNA matches it firmly. The listing skips clone size in some rows; elsewhere it reads once, few, many or a size class.

clone size	V gene	D gene	J gene	CDR3 protein	CDR3 DNA
many	TRBV2	TRBD2	TRBJ2-5	CASSEAARLAGVERETQYF	TGTGCCAGCAGTGAAGCTGCCAGACTAGCGGGAGTTGAGAGGGAGACCCAGTACTTC
many	TRBV20-1	NA	TRBJ1-2	CSAPYSRGGYGYTF	TGCAGTGCACCATACTCCAGGGGCGGCTATGGCTACACCTTC
NA	TRBV6-1	TRBD1	TRBJ1-2	CASRSTGDGYTF	TGTGCCAGCAGATCAACAGGGGACGGCTACACCTTC
many	TRBV5-1	TRBD2	TRBJ2-7	CASSLVPSGSYEQYF	TGCGCCAGCAGCTTGGTACCTAGCGGGAGTTACGAGCAGTACTTC
many	TRBV4-3	NA	TRBJ2-7	CASSQEIGDTISYEQYF	TGCGCCAGCAGCCAAGAGATCGGAGACACCATCTCCTACGAGCAGTACTTC
many	TRBV27	TRBD1	TRBJ2-5	CASSGTGRTYVGETQYF	TGTGCCAGCAGTGGGACAGGGAGAACCTATGTCGGGGAGACCCAGTACTTC
few	TRBV2	TRBD1	TRBJ1-1	CATLWTGSTEAFF	TGTGCCACTCTATGGACAGGGTCCACTGAAGCTTTCTTT
once	TRBV6-2/TRBV6-3	NA	TRBJ2-7	CASSPPPRTGSWAYEQYF	TGTGCCAGCAGCCCACCACCACGAACCGGGTCTTGGGCCTACGAGCAGTACTTC
many	TRBV19	NA	TRBJ2-3	CASTFGDSTDTQYF	TGTGCCAGTACCTTCGGAGATAGCACAGATACGCAGTATTTT
NA	TRBV4-1	TRBD2	TRBJ2-2	CASSQLMMTSGRGTGELFF	TGCGCCAGCAGCCAATTAATGATGACTAGCGGGAGGGGCACCGGGGAGCTGTTTTTT
many	TRBV7-9	NA	TRBJ2-5	CASSFDFKETQYF	TGCGCCAGCAGCTTTGACTTTAAAGAGACCCAGTACTTC
many	TRBV24-1	NA	TRBJ1-1	CATSATTGSNTEAFF	TGTGCCACCAGTGCCACGACAGGCAGTAACACTGAAGCTTTCTTT
few	TRBV6-2/TRBV6-3	TRBD2	TRBJ2-2	CASSYLGGGHTGELFF	TGTGCCAGCAGTTACCTCGGGGGGGGACACACCGGGGAGCTGTTTTTT
many	TRBV20-1	TRBD1	TRBJ1-2	CSAKNRQDRVNYGYTF	TGCAGTGCTAAAAACCGGCAGGACAGGGTCAACTATGGCTACACCTTC
many	TRBV19	TRBD2	TRBJ2-7	CASSPGTSGYEQYF	TGTGCCAGCAGTCCCGGGACTAGCGGCTACGAGCAGTACTTC
once	TRBV12-3/TRBV12-4	NA	TRBJ2-5	CASRKRDLGTKETQYF	TGTGCCAGCAGAAAACGGGACTTAGGCACCAAAGAGACCCAGTACTTC
many	TRBV12-3/TRBV12-4	NA	TRBJ1-1	CASSSGLGAFF	TGTGCCAGCAGCTCGGGGTTGGGAGCTTTCTTT
many	TRBV28	NA	TRBJ1-6	CASSLDQGNNSPLHF	TGTGCCAGCAGTTTAGACCAAGGAAATAATTCACCCCTCCACTTT
many	TRBV5-5	NA	TRBJ1-5	CASSLLGDRGQPQHF	TGTGCCAGCAGCTTGTTGGGGGATAGGGGTCAGCCCCAGCATTTT
many	TRBV29-1	NA	TRBJ1-1	CSVVRATEAFF	TGCAGCGTTGTCAGGGCCACTGAAGCTTTCTTT
many	TRBV19	NA	TRBJ1-1	CASSALTANTEAFF	TGTGCCAGTAGTGCCCTGACAGCGAACACTGAAGCTTTCTTT
many	TRBV2	NA	TRBJ2-5	CASSATGETQYF	TGTGCCAGCAGTGCTACGGGAGAGACCCAGTACTTC
once	TRBV28	NA	TRBJ1-5	CASSLYLGNQPQHF	TGTGCCAGCAGTTTATATTTGGGCAATCAGCCCCAGCATTTT
many	TRBV6-5	NA	TRBJ1-2	CASSTEAGRGYGYTF	TGTGCCAGCAGTACCGAGGCCGGGCGCGGCTATGGCTACACCTTC
many	TRBV4-3	TRBD1	TRBJ1-2	CASSPGQGTVLYGYTF	TGCGCCAGCAGCCCAGGACAGGGTACGGTCCTATATGGCTACACCTTC
once	TRBV7-2	TRBD2	TRBJ2-7	CASSARTSGIYEQYF	TGTGCCAGCAGCGCCCGGACTAGCGGGATTTACGAGCAGTACTTC
many	TRBV6-5	NA	TRBJ1-1	CASSYRLGPNEAFF	TGTGCCAGCAGTTACCGTTTGGGTCCAAATGAAGCTTTCTTT
many	TRBV12-3/TRBV12-4	NA	TRBJ1-1	CASSNSPSLGAFF	TGTGCCAGCAGTAACTCACCCTCTTTGGGGGCTTTCTTT
NA	TRBV10-3	TRBD1	TRBJ1-2	CAIGQGLHYGYTF	TGTGCCATCGGACAGGGGCTTCACTATGGCTACACCTTC
NA	TRBV2	NA	TRBJ1-2	CASSEVRGLYGYTF	TGTGCCAGCAGTGAGGTCCGGGGCCTTTATGGCTACACCTTC
many	TRBV24-1	NA	TRBJ2-7	CATMGASYEQYF	TGTGCCACCATGGGCGCCTCCTACGAGCAGTACTTC
many	TRBV7-9	NA	TRBJ1-5	CASSLSGNQPQHF	TGTGCCAGCAGCTTGAGCGGCAATCAGCCCCAGCATTTT
NA	TRBV30	NA	TRBJ2-7	CASTPLPQAYEQYF	TGTGCCTCCACACCTCTCCCACAGGCCTACGAGCAGTACTTC
many	TRBV6-1	NA	TRBJ1-6	CASSARTAGARNSPLHF	TGTGCCAGCAGTGCCCGGACAGCTGGGGCGCGTAATTCACCCCTCCACTTT
many	TRBV6-2/TRBV6-3	NA	TRBJ1-2	CASKVGNYGYTF	TGTGCCAGCAAGGTGGGGAACTATGGCTACACCTTC
many	TRBV6-2/TRBV6-3	TRBD1	TRBJ1-2	CASSPPTGDSYGYTF	TGTGCCAGCAGCCCCCCGACAGGGGATTCCTATGGCTACACCTTC
NA	TRBV12-3/TRBV12-4	NA	TRBJ1-1	CASSQEGPGLGEAFF	TGTGCCAGCAGTCAGGAGGGCCCGGGCTTGGGTGAAGCTTTCTTT
many	TRBV28	TRBD2	TRBJ2-5	CASSLPGLAGSQETQYF	TGTGCCAGCAGTTTACCGGGACTAGCGGGAAGCCAAGAGACCCAGTACTTC
many	TRBV12-3/TRBV12-4	NA	TRBJ2-4	CASSFSPGVQTLNIKYF	TGTGCCAGCAGTTTTTCCCCCGGGGTACAGACGTTAAACATTAAGTACTTC
many	TRBV15	NA	TRBJ2-7	CATSRSPVSYEQYF	TGTGCCACCAGCCGTTCCCCAGTCTCCTACGAGCAGTACTTC
many	TRBV5-1	NA	TRBJ2-2	CASSLRTINTGELFF	TGCGCCAGCAGCTTGCGAACGATAAACACCGGGGAGCTGTTTTTT
many	TRBV7-2	NA	TRBJ2-2	CASSSTGGGLGELFF	TGTGCCAGCAGCTCAACAGGGGGGGGTCTCGGGGAGCTGTTTTTT
many	TRBV12-3/TRBV12-4	NA	TRBJ2-5	CASSLRVLQETQYF	TGTGCCAGCAGTCTCAGGGTCCTTCAAGAGACCCAGTACTTC
many	TRBV4-2	TRBD1	TRBJ1-5	CASSQADKDRDTCSNQPQHF	TGTGCCAGCAGCCAAGCAGACAAGGACAGGGATACCTGTAGCAATCAGCCCCAGCATTTT
many	TRBV2	NA	TRBJ2-7	CATSGTYSYEQYF	TGTGCCACCTCCGGGACATACTCCTACGAGCAGTACTTC
many	TRBV6-5	NA	TRBJ1-2	CASSYGRANYGCTF	TGTGCCAGCAGTTACGGCAGGGCTAACTATGGCTGCACCTTC
NA	TRBV5-1	NA	TRBJ2-2	CASRPGEGTGELFF	TGCGCCAGCAGGCCGGGAGAGGGCACCGGGGAGCTGTTTTTT
many	TRBV7-2	TRBD2	TRBJ2-5	CASSLGLAGDSAETQYF	TGTGCCAGCAGCTTAGGGCTAGCGGGAGACTCTGCAGAGACCCAGTACTTC
once	TRBV20-1	TRBD1	TRBJ1-5	CSATNRGGDQPQHF	TGCAGTGCAACGAACAGGGGGGGGGATCAGCCCCAGCATTTT
NA	TRBV28	NA	TRBJ1-6	CASSLFTSNSPLHF	TGTGCCAGCAGTCTCTTCACCTCCAATTCACCCCTCCACTTT
many	TRBV28	NA	TRBJ2-5	CASSSADTQYQETQYF	TGTGCCAGCAGTTCAGCCGACACCCAATACCAAGAGACCCAGTACTTC
many	TRBV27	NA	TRBJ2-2	CASSLVRGTGELFF	TGTGCCAGCAGTTTAGTACGCGGGACCGGGGAGCTGTTTTTT
many	TRBV5-1	NA	TRBJ1-5	CASRLGEGRNQPQHF	TGCGCCAGCCGCTTAGGGGAGGGAAGGAATCAGCCCCAGCATTTT
many	TRBV6-1	NA	TRBJ2-5	CASSVVGILEGWYF	TGTGCCAGCAGTGTAGTCGGGATTCTGGAAGGGTGGTACTTC
few	TRBV29-1	TRBD2	TRBJ2-7	CSVGGGSGGSREQYF	TGCAGCGTTGGGGGGGGGTCCGGCGGTTCGCGCGAGCAGTACTTC
few	TRBV3-1	NA	TRBJ1-6	CASSQGSGLNSPLHF	TGTGCCAGCAGCCAAGGTTCAGGACTAAATTCACCCCTCCACTTT
many	TRBV30	TRBD1	TRBJ1-1	CAWRTGPEAFF	TGTGCCTGGAGGACAGGGCCTGAAGCTTTCTTT